The TCR beta chain under discussion was sequenced for a study of OX40 agonist ivuxolimab in advanced cancers. Study-wide background: The patients received agonistic anti-OX40 (CD134) antibody ivuxolimab. Earlier anti-PD-1, anti-PD-L1 or anti-CTLA-4 therapy was permitted; 30% to 50% had received some. Notes on the study in general: In CD8+ T cells, expanded clones were on average more numerous than in CD4+.

A word on this clone: The antigen remains unidentified.

Some clones are missing from TCRdb's copy, which holds only in-frame ones; the method was immunoSEQ multiplex PCR. Seen here are tens of thousands of clones, 65% to 90% observed once, and the top ten hold more than 3.5%. This receptor was identified in an adult with an advanced solid tumor such as melanoma, head and neck, liver or kidney cancer. The specimen was CD4+ or CD8+ T cells sorted from blood, collected in a trial of the OX40 agonist ivuxolimab.

In DNA, the CDR3 is TGTGCCAGCAGGTATCCGGCGGGAGGCGGATTAGGCGCCTACGAGCAGTACTTC. Protein sequence: CASRYPAGGGLGAYEQYF. V usage is TRBV28 and J usage is TRBJ2-7; 8 bases match TRBD2. After removal of 6 bases from V and 2 bases from J, the junction contained 18 bases not matched to a gene. Germline CDR1 MDHEN, CDR2 SYDVKM. The CDR3 is 18 amino acids. The full variable domain, completed using reference TRBV28 and TRBJ2-7, is DVKVTQSSRYLVKRTGEKVFLECVQDMDHENMFWYRQDPGLGLRLIYFSYDVKMKEKGDIPEGYSVSREKKERFSLILESASTNQTSMYLCASRYPAGGGLGAYEQYFGPGTRLTVT.